Listed here are 15 T cell receptor beta chains from one sample, sequenced in a study of regulatory T cells in long-lasting Graves disease. Time point specified: persistent/refractory GD, antithyroid drugs over 5 years with positive TRAb. PBMCs were the source of the RNA used for TCR sequencing. Construction of TCR beta libraries relied on iRepertoire HTBI primers and on Arm-PCR targeting CDR3 regions. TCRdb re-called the multiplex PCR reads with MiXCR, one entry per CDR3 protein. The sample comprises some 470,000 distinct CDR3 sequences, roughly 21% of which are singletons, and roughly 7% rests with the top ten. The source material was peripheral blood mononuclear cells (PBMCs), sampled when the disease was refractory, from a patient treated with antithyroid drugs. Every receptor here comes from a female donor with Graves disease.

This clonotype was observed many times. This chain links TRBV11-2 with TRBJ1-3; possibly TRBD1 for D (5 bases). V shed 4 bases and J shed 1 base, with 14 bases lying between them. The CDR3 consists of 16 residues. Germline V gives CDR1 SGHAT, CDR2 FQNNGV. CDR3 coding DNA: TGTGCCAGCAGCTCACCAAGGGGAAATTCTGGAAACACCATATATTTT. Translated, it gives CASSSPRGNSGNTIYF.

This clonotype was seen once. The chain recombines TRBV4-2 with TRBJ1-2, with D maybe TRBD1 (5 bases). CDR1 and CDR2 from the germline V gene are LGHNA and YNFKEQ. The CDR3 runs 14 residues. V was trimmed by 0 bases and J by 8 bases, leaving 13 bases between them. Written as DNA, the CDR3 is TGTGCCAGCAGCCAAGATGGGGCAAGAAGAGGCTACACCTTC. It codes for CASSQDGARRGYTF.

This clonotype was found a few times. The chain joins TRBV6-2 or TRBV6-3 to TRBJ1-1; D not certain. Germline CDR1 reads MNHEY; CDR2 reads SVGEGT. CDR3 length: 13 residues. With 4 bases removed from V and 4 bases from J, the gap between germline ends came to 10 bases. This CDR3 reads CASSSGWVTEAFF. Here the CDR3 DNA reads TGTGCCAGCAGTTCTGGATGGGTCACTGAAGCTTTCTTT.

In this sample, this clonotype turned up many times. This rearrangement joins TRBV6-1 to TRBJ1-5; D is ambiguous. The germline CDR1 and CDR2 sequences are MNHNS and SASEGT. V shed 6 bases and J shed 2 bases, with 23 bases lying between them. This CDR3 has 18 residues. CDR3 bases: TGTGCCAGCAGACCCGCCATCGACATAGTGTATGGCAATCAGCCCCAGCATTTT. Protein: CASRPAIDIVYGNQPQHF.

In this sample, this clonotype turned up many times. This chain links TRBV11-3 with TRBJ1-2, with D possibly being TRBD1 (6 bases). V shed 7 bases and J shed 4 bases, with 25 bases lying between them. Germline V lookup: CDR1 SGHNT, CDR2 YENEEA. The CDR3 loop spans 17 amino acids. The CDR3 protein is CASTLPGEGSQGYGYTF. In nucleotides, the CDR3 is TGTGCCAGCACCCTACCGGGAGAGGGGTCACAGGGCTATGGCTACACCTTC.

Regarding this clonotype: A much larger clone differs from this one at a single base, so this may be a read error. This rearrangement joins TRBV11-2 to TRBJ2-5, with TRBD1 as a possible D gene (6 bases). Germline CDR1 is SGHAT and CDR2 is FQNNGV. V gave up 4 bases and J gave up 7 bases, with 16 bases separating them. The CDR3 spans 14 residues. CDR3 nucleotides: TGTGCCAGCAGCTCTGGCAGGGGCGCTCCGACCCAGTACTTC. It codes for CASSSGRGAPTQYF. Together with reference TRBV11-2 and TRBJ2-5, the CDR3 gives the full variable domain: EAGVAQSPRYKIIEKRQSVAFWCNPISGHATLYWYQQILGQGPKLLIQFQNNGVVDDSQLPKDRFSAERLKGVDSTLKIQPAKLEDSAVYLCASSSGRGAPTQYFGPGTRLLVL.

The chain recombines TRBV27 with TRBJ1-2; TRBD1 matches 7 bases. The CDR3 runs 17 residues. Germline CDR1 and CDR2: MNHEY and SMNVEV (reference sequence). The junction had 15 bases not matched to a gene; V was cut back by 6 bases and J by 2 bases. DNA for the CDR3: TGTGCCAGCAGCCCATCCCCACGACAGGGATCAAACTATGGCTACACCTTC. Translated, it gives CASSPSPRQGSNYGYTF.

This clonotype was seen ten or more times. The chain couples TRBV7-9 to TRBJ1-1; no definite D call. Germline CDR1 is SEHNR and CDR2 is FQNEAQ (reference sequence). Between the trimmed V and J ends, which lost 5 bases and 3 bases, there was a span of 19 bases. This CDR3 is built from 16 residues. In DNA form, the CDR3 reads TGTGCCAGCAGCCCCCCCGTATCCCTCGGGGACACTGAAGCTTTCTTT. Encoded protein: CASSPPVSLGDTEAFF.

This clonotype was seen more than once but under ten times. The CDR3 DNA reads TGCAGTGGCCTATCTCCCTTGGGCTATGGCTACACCTTC. Translated, it gives CSGLSPLGYGYTF. V and J are TRBV20-1 and TRBJ1-2; no reliable D call. The CDR3 has 13 residues. The germline V gene has CDR1 DFQATT and CDR2 SNEGSKA (reference sequence). V was trimmed by 7 bases and J by 4 bases, leaving 16 bases between them.

In its sample, this clonotype was seen many times. The genes are TRBV27 and TRBJ1-1; 10 positions agree with TRBD1. Germline CDR1 MNHEY, CDR2 SMNVEV (reference sequence). The CDR3 sequence is 15 residues long. With 4 bases clipped from V and 0 bases from J, the junction kept 2 bases outside the gene matches. The CDR3 bases are TGTGCCAGCAGTTCGGACAGGGGGATGAACACTGAAGCTTTCTTT. This encodes CASSSDRGMNTEAFF.

The chain has TRBV11-2 and TRBJ2-3; perhaps TRBD2 as D (7 bases). The V end lost 7 bases, the J end lost 10 bases, and 18 bases lay between the germline ends. Germline V CDR1 and CDR2: SGHAT, FQNNGV. The CDR3 length is 13 residues. This CDR3 reads CASTPVEGGAQYF. CDR3 DNA sequence: TGTGCCAGCACCCCCGTGGAGGGGGGGGCGCAGTATTTT.

The rearrangement links TRBV19 to TRBJ1-4; D is uncertain. Germline V gene sequence: CDR1 LNHDA, CDR2 SQIVND (reference sequence). Trimming shortened V by 7 bases and J by 0 bases, and 6 bases separated the two germline ends. The length of the CDR3 is 13 residues. This CDR3 is CASTETTNEKLFF. The CDR3 DNA is TGTGCCAGTACAGAGACAACTAATGAAAAACTGTTTTTT.

This clonotype was seen repeatedly, ten times or more. J is TRBJ1-6 and V is TRBV2; the match to TRBD1 covers 8 bases. Trimming removed 1 base from V and 10 bases from J; junction bases left unmatched: 6. Germline V gene lookup returns CDR1 SNHLY and CDR2 FYNNEI. The CDR3 length is 15 residues. The CDR3 DNA is TGTGCCAGCAGTGAAGACAGGGGGAAGGACTCACCCCTCCACTTT. Its protein is CASSEDRGKDSPLHF.

This clonotype was observed a few times. This chain uses TRBV19 with TRBJ2-7, with unresolved D. CDR1 and CDR2 (germline): LNHDA, SQIVND (reference sequence). This CDR3 is built from 14 residues. V was clipped by 1 base and J by 6 bases, with 13 bases between them. The chain's CDR3 is CASSIGFGVREQYF. As DNA, the CDR3 is TGTGCCAGTAGTATAGGGTTCGGAGTTCGCGAGCAGTACTTC.

This chain uses TRBV19 with TRBJ1-1, with unresolved D. V gave up 4 bases and J gave up 1 base, with 10 bases separating them. CDR1 and CDR2 (germline): LNHDA, SQIVND (reference sequence). The CDR3 loop spans 14 amino acids. This CDR3 is CASSTIAGNTEAFF. CDR3 DNA: TGTGCCAGTAGTACTATAGCGGGGAACACTGAAGCTTTCTTT.